Presented here are 11 T cell receptor beta chains from one specimen sequenced in a study of blood T cell repertoires in COVID-19. TCRdb's copy holds only in-frame clones and misses some; the assay was immunoSEQ multiplex PCR. Of over 75,000 clones listed, 90% are singletons. Sequenced: peripheral blood. These receptors came from a human donor with active COVID-19. The donor label of this sample is uncertain.

This sequence joins TRBV28 and TRBJ2-6; D not resolved. This CDR3 region has 15 residues. The ends were cut back, 8 bases at V and 2 bases at J, with 13 bases in the middle. CDR1 and CDR2 (germline): MDHEN, SYDVKM. As DNA, the CDR3 is TGTGCCAGCGTGTCAAGAGGTCCTGGGGCCAACGTCCTGACTTTC. As protein: CASVSRGPGANVLTF.

The chain recombines TRBV30 with TRBJ2-5, with D perhaps matching TRBD1 (5 bases). The CDR3 runs to 16 residues. Trimming pared 3 bases from V and 0 bases from J, leaving 17 bases between. Germline-derived CDR1 and CDR2 are GTSNPN and SVGIG (reference sequence). DNA for the CDR3: TGTGCCTGGAGAAATTGGGGCTCTCCCCACCAAGAGACCCAGTACTTC. Protein sequence: CAWRNWGSPHQETQYF.

V usage is TRBV5-1 and J usage is TRBJ1-2; D is undetermined. V was trimmed by 1 base and J by 8 bases, leaving 15 bases between them. The CDR3 sequence is 14 residues long. Germline CDR1 SGHRS, CDR2 YFSETQ. CDR3 sequence: CASSLPLEGQGYTF. For the CDR3, the DNA is TGCGCCAGCAGCTTGCCTTTAGAGGGTCAGGGCTACACCTTC.

The CDR3 spells CAISDPNSPLHF. In DNA form, the CDR3 reads TGTGCCATCAGTGATCCGAATTCACCCCTCCACTTT. This chain connects TRBV10-3 to TRBJ1-6; D gene ambiguous. CDR1 is ENHRY and CDR2 is SYGVKD in the germline V gene. The CDR3 has 12 residues. V was shortened by 3 bases and J by 7 bases, with 4 bases between the two germline ends.

The gene calls are TRBV19 and TRBJ1-6, with D maybe TRBD1 (6 bases). The germline V and J ends were trimmed by 2 bases and 10 bases, with 9 bases remaining between them. Germline-derived CDR1 and CDR2 are LNHDA and SQIVND (reference sequence). This CDR3 region has 13 residues. The CDR3 protein is CASSISRGSPLHF. Written as DNA, the CDR3 is TGTGCCAGTAGTATAAGTAGGGGGTCACCCCTCCACTTT.

The V and J genes are TRBV18 and TRBJ2-3; possible D gene TRBD2, 7 bases. This CDR3 spans 15 amino acids. Germline CDR1 reads KGHSH; CDR2 reads LQKENI. The V and J ends lost 5 bases and 1 base respectively, with 13 bases between them. DNA for the CDR3: TGTGCCAGCTCAGCGGGGGCCCGAGGCACAGATACGCAGTATTTT. This codes for CASSAGARGTDTQYF.

The chain recombines TRBV7-6 with TRBJ2-1; 11 bases align to TRBD2. The CDR3 sequence is 16 residues long. Germline CDR1 reads SGHVS; CDR2 reads FNYEAQ. Trimming at V came to 5 bases and at J to 6 bases, leaving 9 bases not matched to a gene. CDR3 in amino acids: CASSVSIAGGRNEQFF. The CDR3 coding sequence is TGTGCCAGCAGCGTCAGTATAGCGGGGGGGCGCAATGAGCAGTTCTTC.

In this sample, this clone turned up once. The chain has TRBV5-6 and TRBJ2-1; 8 nucleotides line up with TRBD1. Per the germline V gene, CDR1 is SGHDT and CDR2 is YYEEEE. Losses at the gene ends were 4 bases for V and 4 bases for J; bases not matched to a gene: 4. The CDR3 sequence is 14 residues long. The CDR3 loop reads CASSPGTGYNEQFF. The CDR3 nucleotides read TGTGCCAGCAGCCCCGGGACAGGTTACAATGAGCAGTTCTTC. Full variable domain (remainder filled in from reference TRBV5-6 and TRBJ2-1): DAGVTQSPTHLIKTRGQQVTLRCSPKSGHDTVSWYQQALGQGPQFIFQYYEEEERQRGNFPDRFSGHQFPNYSSELNVNALLLGDSALYLCASSPGTGYNEQFFGPGTRLTVL.

V gene TRBV18 combines with J gene TRBJ2-2, with D possibly being TRBD1 (5 bases). V lost 5 bases to trimming and J lost 0 bases, with 10 bases between them. Germline values: CDR1 KGHSH, CDR2 LQKENI. CDR3 length equals 15 residues. This CDR3 reads CASSTTAANTGELFF. The CDR3 DNA reads TGTGCCAGCTCAACGACAGCCGCGAACACCGGGGAGCTGTTTTTT.

V and J are TRBV4-3 and TRBJ1-2; 9 nucleotides agree with TRBD1. V shed 1 base, J shed 7 bases, and the junction held 16 bases outside the gene matches. The V gene's germline CDR1 is LGHNA and CDR2 YSLEER. The CDR3 totals 18 residues. The CDR3 coding sequence is TGCGCCAGCAGCCAAGCTTTTTACGCCCGGGACAGGGAGGGTGGCTACACCTTC. It encodes CASSQAFYARDREGGYTF.

The chain couples TRBV7-6 to TRBJ2-1, with D hard to call. CDR3 length: 13 residues. Trimming removed 5 bases at V and 5 bases at J, with 10 bases between. Germline V CDR1 and CDR2: SGHVS, FNYEAQ. The CDR3 spells CASSPPGDNEQFF. The CDR3 nucleotides read TGTGCCAGCAGCCCCCCTGGAGACAATGAGCAGTTCTTC.